The 24 T cell receptor beta chains listed next were all sequenced from one sample in a study of radiotherapy plus CTLA-4 blockade in lung cancer. Only in-frame clones appear in the TCRdb table, and some are missing; sequencing was by immunoSEQ multiplex PCR. This table has about 70,000 clones, more than 70% appearing once. The sample in question was peripheral blood, obtained from a patient treated with radiotherapy plus ipilimumab. The source is a human donor with non-small cell lung cancer whose response to radiotherapy plus ipilimumab could not be evaluated. Some clones in this sample may be carry-over from other donors' samples.

The chain has TRBV29-1 and TRBJ1-1; 10 bases line up with TRBD1. Germline V gene lookup returns CDR1 SQVTM and CDR2 ANQGSEA. This CDR3 is built from 14 residues. V lost 6 bases to trimming and J lost 4 bases; unmatched junction nucleotides: 8. This chain's CDR3 is CSVLGGQGVTEAFF. CDR3 sequence (DNA): TGCAGCGTCCTGGGCGGACAGGGGGTCACTGAAGCTTTCTTT.

This clone was counted only a few times. The chain links TRBV12-2 to TRBJ1-3; the DNA was not compared with TRBD1, the D call given in the table. TRBV12-2 is shown as a pseudogene. The CDR3 covers 17 residues. DNA of the CDR3: TGTGCAAGTCGCTTGCCCCCCTACAGTTACTCTGGAAACACCATATATTTT. It codes for CASRLPPYSYSGNTIYF.

The V call is TRBV27, the J call TRBJ2-7; 9 nucleotides line up with TRBD1. Germline V CDR1 and CDR2: MNHEY, SMNVEV (reference sequence). With 8 bases clipped from V and 3 bases from J, the junction kept 11 bases outside the gene matches. The CDR3 runs to 15 residues. The CDR3 DNA reads as TGTGCCAGCCGACCTTCGACAGGGGGTTTCTACGAGCAGTACTTC. This translates into CASRPSTGGFYEQYF.

The chain employs TRBV7-2 and TRBJ2-5; tentatively, D is TRBD1 (6 bases). The CDR3 covers 15 residues. The V and J ends lost 4 bases and 5 bases respectively, with 17 bases between them. Germline V CDR1 and CDR2: SGHTA, FQGNSA. The CDR3 coding sequence is TGTGCCAGCAGCTGGAACAAGGGAAGGGGGGAGACCCAGTACTTC. Translating gives CASSWNKGRGETQYF.

This clone was detected once. V is TRBV7-2 and J is TRBJ1-6; 7 nucleotides align to TRBD1. Germline trimming cut 9 bases from V and 4 bases from J; bases unmatched to any gene: 3. CDR1 is SGHTA and CDR2 is FQGNSA in the germline V gene. This CDR3 comprises 13 residues. The CDR3 bases are TGTGCCAGTGGACAGGCTTATAATTCACCCCTCCACTTT. Protein product: CASGQAYNSPLHF.

This clone was recorded once. J is TRBJ2-2 and V is TRBV4-1, with 10 nucleotides matching TRBD2. The germline V gene has CDR1 MGHRA and CDR2 YSYEKL. After removal of 0 bases from V and 5 bases from J, the junction contained 9 bases not matched to a gene. The CDR3 has 18 residues. CDR3 in amino acids: CASSQDRLAGGGTGELFF. As DNA, the CDR3 is TGCGCCAGCAGCCAAGACCGGTTAGCGGGGGGCGGTACCGGGGAGCTGTTTTTT.

V gene TRBV19 combines with J gene TRBJ1-4, with a tentative D call TRBD1 (6 bases). V was trimmed by 6 bases and J by 8 bases, leaving 16 bases between them. CDR3 length: 14 amino acids. CDR1 and CDR2 from the germline V gene are LNHDA and SQIVND (reference sequence). CDR3 bases: TGTGCCAGTAGCTTCAGGGGCCAAGGGGAAAAACTGTTTTTT. It yields the protein CASSFRGQGEKLFF.

The chain recombines TRBV9 with TRBJ2-1; weak D call: TRBD1 (6 bases). V shed 3 bases and J shed 7 bases, with 14 bases lying between them. The CDR3 extends over 14 amino acids. The germline V gene has CDR1 SGDLS and CDR2 YYNGEE. The CDR3 is CASSATTGKNEQFF. The CDR3 region has the DNA TGTGCCAGCAGCGCAACCACAGGGAAGAATGAGCAGTTCTTC.

The rearrangement uses TRBV27 and TRBJ1-1; 8 bases line up with TRBD1. The CDR3 runs to 15 residues. Trimming removed 6 bases from V and 5 bases from J; junction bases left unmatched: 11. CDR1 is MNHEY and CDR2 is SMNVEV in the germline V gene (reference sequence). CDR3 DNA sequence: TGTGCCAGCAGCTGGGCAACAGGGGGGGGGACTGAAGCTTTCTTT. This translates into CASSWATGGGTEAFF.

The V and J genes are TRBV4-3 and TRBJ1-2; D not certain. CDR3 size: 12 residues. Germline assignment: CDR1 LGHNA and CDR2 YSLEER. With 2 bases removed from V and 5 bases from J, the gap between germline ends came to 6 bases. The CDR3 sequence: CASSQTTYGYTF. The CDR3 DNA follows: TGCGCCAGCAGCCAAACGACTTATGGCTACACCTTC.

The chain has TRBV7-2 and TRBJ2-7; D may be TRBD2 (6 bases). Germline V gene sequence: CDR1 SGHTA, CDR2 FQGNSA. The V and J ends lost 5 bases and 4 bases respectively, with 15 bases between them. CDR3 size: 14 residues. This chain's CDR3 is CASSPSAGGYEQYF. The CDR3 DNA is TGTGCCAGCAGCCCCTCTGCCGGGGGATACGAGCAGTACTTC. The full variable domain, its missing parts supplied by reference TRBV7-2 and TRBJ2-7, is GAGVSQSPSNKVTEKGKDVELRCDPISGHTALYWYRQSLGQGLEFLIYFQGNSAPDKSGLPSDRFSAERTGGSVSTLTIQRTQQEDSAVYLCASSPSAGGYEQYFGPGTRLTVT.

CDR3 protein: CASSYSKGSGGPEQYF. CDR3 DNA sequence: TGTGCCAGCAGTTACTCGAAGGGTAGCGGGGGCCCGGAGCAGTACTTC. The chain employs TRBV6-5 and TRBJ2-7; 9 bases map to TRBD2. Germline trimming cut 0 bases from V and 7 bases from J; bases unmatched to any gene: 10. Germline CDR1 MNHEY, CDR2 SVGAGI. CDR3 length: 16 residues.

In its sample, this clone was seen once. This sequence joins TRBV5-1 and TRBJ2-5; maybe TRBD2 (5 bases). V was pared by 0 bases and J by 3 bases, with 9 bases between. CDR3 length: 14 amino acids. CDR1 SGHRS and CDR2 YFSETQ come from the germline V gene. The CDR3 DNA is TGCGCCAGCAGCTTGGCAGGACTCAAAGAGACCCAGTACTTC. This codes for CASSLAGLKETQYF.

This clone was counted between two and nine times. The chain couples TRBV10-3 to TRBJ2-1; the match to TRBD2 covers 8 bases. V gave up 10 bases and J gave up 3 bases; unmatched junction bases: 5. This CDR3 is built from 13 residues. Germline V gene sequence: CDR1 ENHRY, CDR2 SYGVKD. The CDR3 region is CASSGENYNEQFF. The CDR3 nucleotides read TGTGCCAGTAGCGGGGAAAACTACAATGAGCAGTTCTTC.

The rearrangement uses TRBV6-1 and TRBJ1-6; 8 bases agree with TRBD1. V trimming: 6 bases; J trimming: 9 bases; junction bases outside the gene matches: 4. Germline CDR1 and CDR2: MNHNS and SASEGT. The CDR3 has 13 amino acids. The CDR3 DNA follows: TGTGCCAGCAGGTGGACAGGGCCTTCACCCCTCCACTTT. This encodes CASRWTGPSPLHF.

The rearrangement joins TRBV5-1 to TRBJ1-1; 9 bases are a match to TRBD1. Germline CDR1 is SGHRS and CDR2 is YFSETQ. The V and J ends lost 0 bases and 0 bases, in that order; junction bases with no gene match: 3. The CDR3 has 16 amino acids. CDR3 region: CASSLDGQGLNTEAFF. DNA for the CDR3: TGCGCCAGCAGCTTGGATGGACAGGGGTTGAACACTGAAGCTTTCTTT.

This clone came up a few times. V is TRBV6-4 and J is TRBJ1-1; possible D gene TRBD1, 6 bases. The CDR3 runs 14 residues. Trimming removed 5 bases at V and 4 bases at J, with 14 bases between. Germline CDR1 reads MRHNA; CDR2 reads SNTAGT. The CDR3: CASSRGGASTEAFF. The CDR3 DNA reads as TGTGCCAGCAGTCGCGGGGGCGCGAGCACTGAAGCTTTCTTT.

The rearrangement joins TRBV27 to TRBJ2-4, with D possibly matching TRBD2 (6 bases). Germline CDR1 and CDR2: MNHEY and SMNVEV (reference sequence). This CDR3 comprises 14 residues. Trimming shortened V by 3 bases and J by 2 bases, and 8 bases separated the two germline ends. The CDR3 sequence is CASSFGGTKNIQYF. The DNA for the CDR3 is TGTGCCAGCAGTTTCGGGGGAACCAAAAACATTCAGTACTTC.

The genes are TRBV5-1 and TRBJ2-1; no clear D gene. V was cut by 2 bases and J by 1 base, with 13 bases left in between. This CDR3 comprises 16 residues. Germline V lookup: CDR1 SGHRS, CDR2 YFSETQ. The CDR3 DNA reads as TGCGCCAGCAGCTTCAGCCTAGGAATTTCCTACAATGAGCAGTTCTTC. Translated: CASSFSLGISYNEQFF. Filled out from reference TRBV5-1 and TRBJ2-1, the complete variable domain reads KAGVTQTPRYLIKTRGQQVTLSCSPISGHRSVSWYQQTPGQGLQFLFEYFSETQRNKGNFPGRFSGRQFSNSRSEMNVSTLELGDSALYLCASSFSLGISYNEQFFGPGTRLTVL.

The chain links TRBV9 to TRBJ2-5, with D possibly TRBD1 on 6 matching bases. Germline-derived CDR1 and CDR2 are SGDLS and YYNGEE. The CDR3 covers 15 residues. Trimming cost V 3 bases and J 3 bases, with 15 bases left between them. CDR3 amino acids: CASSAGAHVEETQYF. The CDR3, as DNA: TGTGCCAGCAGCGCAGGGGCCCATGTGGAAGAGACCCAGTACTTC.

V is TRBV1 and J is TRBJ2-3; the DNA was not compared with TRBD2, the D call given in the table. TRBV1 is a pseudogene segment. CDR3 length: 15 amino acids. CDR3 nucleotide sequence: TGCACCAGCAGCCAAGATCGGCGGAGCACAGATACGCAGTATTTT. Translating gives CTSSQDRRSTDTQYF.

The chain carries TRBV6-1 and TRBJ2-1; 9 bases are a match to TRBD2. Germline V CDR1 and CDR2: MNHNS, SASEGT. The CDR3 sequence is 13 residues long. With V trimmed by 1 base and J by 12 bases, 4 bases remained unmatched. The CDR3, as DNA: TGTGCCAGCAGTGAAGTTATGGGACTAGCGCAGTTCTTC. Translation: CASSEVMGLAQFF.

This chain uses TRBV4-3 with TRBJ1-1, with D uncertain. The CDR3 extends over 14 amino acids. Germline CDR1 reads LGHNA; CDR2 reads YSLEER. V lost 2 bases, J lost 1 base, and 8 bases lay in between. CDR3 DNA: TGCGCCAGCAGCCAATTTGGCCGGAACACTGAAGCTTTCTTT. Its protein product is CASSQFGRNTEAFF.

The rearrangement links TRBV6-1 to TRBJ1-1; a possible D gene is TRBD1 (6 bases). The CDR3 consists of 13 residues. The V and J ends lost 7 bases and 0 bases respectively, with 9 bases between them. Germline lookup yields CDR1 MNHNS and CDR2 SASEGT. The CDR3 region has the DNA TGTGCCAGCACCTGGACAGTGAACACTGAAGCTTTCTTT. Translation: CASTWTVNTEAFF.